What follows are 26 T cell receptor beta chains derived from one specimen sequenced in a study of blood T cell repertoires in COVID-19. Assay: immunoSEQ multiplex PCR; the TCRdb copy retains only in-frame clones and omits some. The sample lists 150,000 to 200,000 clones; approximately 90% were seen once. The sequenced sample was peripheral blood. All receptors come from a woman of 80 years or more in a cohort sampled during active or convalescent COVID-19.

The J gene is TRBJ2-3, the V gene TRBV5-1, with 10 bases identical to TRBD1. The germline V gene encodes CDR1 SGHRS and CDR2 YFSETQ. The ends lost 3 bases at V and 0 bases at J; junction bases unmatched: 10. The CDR3 covers 18 residues. The CDR3 region is CASSSSPRQGASTDTQYF. CDR3 nucleotides: TGCGCCAGCAGCTCCAGCCCGAGACAGGGGGCAAGCACAGATACGCAGTATTTT.

The CDR3 DNA is TGTGCCAGTAGTATATATTTGACAGGGGGCGAGCAGTACTTC. It is translated as CASSIYLTGGEQYF. The genes are TRBV19 and TRBJ2-7; 9 nucleotides match TRBD1. This CDR3 comprises 14 residues. Germline CDR1 is LNHDA and CDR2 is SQIVND (reference sequence). After removal of 2 bases from V and 6 bases from J, the junction contained 5 bases not matched to a gene.

V gene TRBV5-6 combines with J gene TRBJ2-5; 7 bases map to TRBD2. There are 15 residues in the CDR3. The V gene end was trimmed by 4 bases and the J gene end by 5 bases; junction bases not matched to a gene: 11. Germline V gives CDR1 SGHDT, CDR2 YYEEEE. CDR3 coding DNA: TGTGCCAGCAGCGTTTACCGCGGGGGTGGGGAGACCCAGTACTTC. This sequence encodes CASSVYRGGGETQYF.

The chain uses TRBV6-4 and TRBJ2-1; 11 bases agree with TRBD2. V lost 4 bases and J lost 8; bases outside the gene matches: 7. The CDR3 extends over 15 amino acids. Germline CDR1 is MRHNA and CDR2 is SNTAGT. CDR3: CASSVVAGGRDEQFF. The DNA of the CDR3 is TGTGCCAGCAGTGTCGTAGCGGGGGGGCGGGATGAGCAGTTCTTC.

V and J are TRBV6-5 and TRBJ2-1; D is ambiguous. The CDR3 length is 11 residues. The V gene's germline CDR1 is MNHEY and CDR2 SVGAGI. The V end lost 6 bases, the J end lost 6 bases, and 6 bases lay between the germline ends. In DNA, the CDR3 is TGTGCCAGCAGGAGTATCAATGAGCAGTTCTTC. Translating it yields CASRSINEQFF.

This clone was found a few times. This chain links TRBV28 with TRBJ2-2; 12 bases align to TRBD1. CDR1 and CDR2 (germline): MDHEN, SYDVKM. The CDR3 has 15 amino acids. Trimming took 3 bases from V and 6 from J; bases not matched to a gene: 2. CDR3 in DNA: TGTGCCAGCAGTTTCGGGACAGGGGGCTCCGGGGAGCTGTTTTTT. The encoded protein is CASSFGTGGSGELFF.

This sequence joins TRBV10-1 and TRBJ1-6; D uncertain. V dropped 3 bases and J dropped 6 bases, with 9 bases sitting between them. The CDR3 loop spans 14 amino acids. Germline V CDR1 and CDR2: WNHNN, SYGVQD (reference sequence). CDR3 sequence: CASSDFSLNSPLHF. Here the CDR3 DNA reads TGCGCCAGCAGTGACTTTTCCCTTAATTCACCCCTCCACTTT.

The rearrangement uses TRBV5-4 and TRBJ1-4; no definite D call. CDR1 SGHNT and CDR2 YYREEE come from the germline V gene (reference sequence). V lost 5 bases, J lost 3 bases, and 14 bases lay in between. The CDR3 sequence is 15 residues long. The CDR3 nucleotides read TGTGCCAGCAGTAGAAACAGCTATCCTAATGAAAAACTGTTTTTT. Encoded protein: CASSRNSYPNEKLFF.

The chain combines TRBV14 with TRBJ2-3, with no clear D. The V gene's germline CDR1 is SGHDN and CDR2 FVKESK. Trimming took 2 bases from V and 3 from J, leaving 12 bases between them. The CDR3 consists of 15 residues. Here the CDR3 DNA reads TGTGCCAGCAGCCAACTTAGCTCGGTAACAGATACGCAGTATTTT. Its protein product is CASSQLSSVTDTQYF.

The chain uses TRBV19 and TRBJ1-5, with a tentative D call TRBD1 (5 bases). V was clipped by 8 bases and J by 7 bases, with 15 bases between them. The CDR3 sequence is 13 residues long. Per germline, CDR1 LNHDA and CDR2 SQIVND (reference sequence). The CDR3 is CASASGPGQPQHF. Written as DNA, the CDR3 is TGTGCCAGTGCTTCAGGGCCAGGGCAGCCCCAGCATTTT.

This clone was detected only a few times. This chain connects TRBV10-3 to TRBJ1-6; TRBD1 agrees at 9 bases. This CDR3 has 15 residues. Germline V lookup: CDR1 ENHRY, CDR2 SYGVKD. V shed 2 bases and J 7 bases; nucleotides not matched to a gene: 3. CDR3 sequence reads: CAISEQDRGNSPLHF. In nucleotides, the CDR3 is TGTGCCATCAGTGAGCAAGACAGGGGGAATTCACCCCTCCACTTT.

For the CDR3, the DNA is TGTGCCAGCAGCGGGTACAGGGGGACCGGAACCTACGAGCAGTACGTC. It translates to CASSGYRGTGTYEQYV. This chain connects TRBV5-6 to TRBJ2-7; TRBD1 aligns across 8 bases. The CDR3 has 16 residues. Germline V lookup: CDR1 SGHDT, CDR2 YYEEEE. V trimming: 4 bases; J trimming: 2 bases; junction bases outside the gene matches: 11.

The chain is built from TRBV4-1 and TRBJ2-3, with 11 bases lining up with TRBD2. Germline V lookup: CDR1 MGHRA, CDR2 YSYEKL. The trim removed 4 bases at V and 3 bases at J, leaving 6 bases unmatched. CDR3 length: 16 amino acids. In DNA form, the CDR3 reads TGCGCCAGCAGCCCCGGCGCTAGCGGGAGGACAGATACGCAGTATTTT. Translating it yields CASSPGASGRTDTQYF.

CDR3 coding DNA: TGTGCCAGCAGCTTAGAGGCGGGAGCAGATACGCAGTATTTT. It translates to CASSLEAGADTQYF. The V gene is TRBV7-9, the J gene TRBJ2-3, with 7 bases aligning to TRBD2. This CDR3 comprises 14 residues. The trim removed 1 base at V and 4 bases at J, leaving 2 bases unmatched. CDR1 is SEHNR and CDR2 is FQNEAQ in the germline V gene (reference sequence).

This clone is a singleton in its sample. The V gene is TRBV5-1, the J gene TRBJ1-1, with a weak D call TRBD1 (6 bases). Germline CDR1 reads SGHRS; CDR2 reads YFSETQ. This CDR3 region has 15 residues. V was trimmed by 0 bases and J by 4 bases, leaving 13 bases between them. CDR3 sequence: CASSLEGGPGTEAFF. The CDR3 bases are TGCGCCAGCAGCTTGGAGGGGGGGCCTGGCACTGAAGCTTTCTTT. Based on the CDR3 plus reference TRBV5-1 and TRBJ1-1, the full variable domain is KAGVTQTPRYLIKTRGQQVTLSCSPISGHRSVSWYQQTPGQGLQFLFEYFSETQRNKGNFPGRFSGRQFSNSRSEMNVSTLELGDSALYLCASSLEGGPGTEAFFGQGTRLTVV.

CDR3 in DNA: TGTGCCAGCAGCCGGCAGCGGGAGGTGGAAGATACGCAGTATTTT. Translation gives CASSRQREVEDTQYF. The chain recombines TRBV6-5 with TRBJ2-3; 9 nucleotides align to TRBD2. Trimming took 6 bases from V and 5 from J; bases not matched to a gene: 9. The CDR3 spans 15 residues. CDR1 is MNHEY, CDR2 SVGAGI, per germline.

CDR3 amino acids: CASRPDRGLLGYTF. The CDR3, as DNA: TGTGCCAGCAGGCCGGACAGGGGTTTGCTTGGCTACACCTTC. The chain uses TRBV2 and TRBJ1-2; 9 positions agree with TRBD1. The CDR3 is 14 amino acids. Trimming cost V 6 bases and J 7 bases; bases outside gene matches: 9. Germline-derived CDR1 and CDR2 are SNHLY and FYNNEI.

The CDR3 bases are TGTGCCAGCAGCTTCACGAGCTCCTACGAGCAGTACGTC. It is translated as CASSFTSSYEQYV. V gene TRBV5-6 combines with J gene TRBJ2-7; D is undetermined. Between the trimmed V and J ends, which lost 2 bases and 0 bases, there was a span of 6 bases. CDR1 and CDR2 from the germline V gene are SGHDT and YYEEEE. The CDR3 sequence is 13 residues long.

The CDR3 protein is CASKSGQGDTEAFF. CDR3 in DNA: TGTGCCAGCAAATCGGGACAGGGGGACACTGAAGCTTTCTTT. This chain links TRBV28 with TRBJ1-1, with 11 positions matching TRBD1. Germline CDR1 reads MDHEN; CDR2 reads SYDVKM. The CDR3 contains 14 residues. The V segment lost 7 bases and the J segment 3 bases; nucleotides outside the gene matches: 4. Supplemented by reference TRBV28 and TRBJ1-1, the full variable domain reads DVKVTQSSRYLVKRTGEKVFLECVQDMDHENMFWYRQDPGLGLRLIYFSYDVKMKEKGDIPEGYSVSREKKERFSLILESASTNQTSMYLCASKSGQGDTEAFFGQGTRLTVV.

The chain joins TRBV5-5 to TRBJ2-7; the match to TRBD1 covers 10 bases. The CDR3 runs 14 residues. The V gene end was trimmed by 4 bases and the J gene end by 5 bases; junction bases not matched to a gene: 6. Per germline, CDR1 SGHKS and CDR2 YYEKEE (reference sequence). The CDR3 bases are TGTGCCAGCAGCAGCGGGGACAGGGGTCACGAGCAGTACTTC. Its protein is CASSSGDRGHEQYF.

The chain joins TRBV6-5 to TRBJ1-6, with 7 bases lining up with TRBD1. The V gene's germline CDR1 is MNHEY and CDR2 SVGAGI. The CDR3 is 15 residues long. The V segment lost 6 bases and the J segment 7 bases; nucleotides outside the gene matches: 9. CDR3 sequence: CASRGPGGSNSPLHF. The CDR3 coding sequence is TGTGCCAGCAGGGGGCCAGGGGGTTCGAATTCACCCCTCCACTTT.

This clone was recorded a few times. CDR3 sequence: CASSLAGREDYGYTF. For the CDR3, the DNA is TGTGCCAGTAGCCTTGCTGGCAGGGAGGACTATGGCTACACCTTC. The chain employs TRBV19 and TRBJ1-2, with D tentatively TRBD1 (5 bases). Germline CDR1 is LNHDA and CDR2 is SQIVND (reference sequence). The CDR3 loop spans 15 amino acids. Trimming took off 6 bases at V and 3 bases at J, with 17 bases between the two ends.

V and J are TRBV10-2 and TRBJ2-7; the D gene is possibly TRBD1 (5 bases). CDR3 length: 13 amino acids. Germline loops: CDR1 WSHSY, CDR2 SAAADI. The V end lost 3 bases, the J end lost 3 bases, and 9 bases lay between the germline ends. Here the CDR3 reads CASSENRNYEQYF. The CDR3 DNA sequence: TGCGCCAGCAGTGAAAACAGGAACTACGAGCAGTACTTC.

The rearrangement links TRBV3-1 (or the pseudogene TRBV3-2) to TRBJ2-2; 11 nucleotides agree with TRBD2. Germline V gene data show CDR1 as LGHDT and CDR2 as YNNKEL (reference sequence). Germline trimming cut 4 bases from V and 3 bases from J; bases unmatched to any gene: 7. The CDR3 covers 17 residues. The CDR3 bases are TGTGCCAGCAGCCGTTCTAGCGGGGGGACCGACACCGGGGAGCTGTTTTTT. This encodes CASSRSSGGTDTGELFF.

The chain recombines TRBV2 with TRBJ2-7; TRBD1 matches at 11 bases. Trimming cost V 6 bases and J 3 bases; bases outside gene matches: 4. The CDR3 is made up of 14 amino acids. From germline, CDR1 is SNHLY and CDR2 FYNNEI. The CDR3 region has the DNA TGTGCCAGCAGATGGACAGGGGGCAACTACGAGCAGTACTTC. Translating gives CASRWTGGNYEQYF.

This clone was counted only a few times. This rearrangement joins TRBV6-5 to TRBJ1-2; D may be TRBD1 (6 bases). Trimming shortened V by 7 bases and J by 2 bases, and 14 bases separated the two germline ends. CDR3 size: 14 residues. CDR1 and CDR2 (germline): MNHEY, SVGAGI. CDR3 amino acids: CASTRRDINYGYTF. As DNA, the CDR3 is TGTGCCAGCACCCGACGGGACATAAACTATGGCTACACCTTC.